This T cell receptor (beta chain) comes out of a study of CD4 T cells in relation to SARS-CoV-2 and coronaviruses. About the study: After roughly ten days of antigen culture, PBMC TCR beta CDR3s were sequenced.

CD4 enrichment then naive enrichment separated naive from memory CD4+ cells. The study, taken as a whole, reports: Samples before the pandemic and after infection were not matched within any donor. Roughly 65% of donors had memory CD4+ clonotypes crossrecognizing SARS-CoV-2 and common cold coronavirus spike.

The table came from immunoSEQ multiplex PCR; TCRdb's copy has only in-frame clones and leaves some out. This sample has about 36,000 clones; around 83% occur once, and the top ten carry over 5%. Points on this clone: What it recognizes is unknown.

V lost 2 bases and J lost 0, with 8 bases in between. The CDR3 is 15 amino acids. The germline V gene has CDR1 MNHNY and CDR2 SVGAGI (reference sequence). This receptor was identified in an adult with COVID-19. The chain links TRBV6-6 to TRBJ1-3, with D unresolved. The sample consisted of naive CD4+ T cells from PBMCs, cultured in vitro. Indicated subset: naive CD4+ T cells isolated by negative enrichment. The CDR3 sequence: CASSYDGNSGNTIYF. CDR3 coding DNA: TGTGCCAGCAGTTACGACGGGAACTCTGGAAACACCATATATTTT.